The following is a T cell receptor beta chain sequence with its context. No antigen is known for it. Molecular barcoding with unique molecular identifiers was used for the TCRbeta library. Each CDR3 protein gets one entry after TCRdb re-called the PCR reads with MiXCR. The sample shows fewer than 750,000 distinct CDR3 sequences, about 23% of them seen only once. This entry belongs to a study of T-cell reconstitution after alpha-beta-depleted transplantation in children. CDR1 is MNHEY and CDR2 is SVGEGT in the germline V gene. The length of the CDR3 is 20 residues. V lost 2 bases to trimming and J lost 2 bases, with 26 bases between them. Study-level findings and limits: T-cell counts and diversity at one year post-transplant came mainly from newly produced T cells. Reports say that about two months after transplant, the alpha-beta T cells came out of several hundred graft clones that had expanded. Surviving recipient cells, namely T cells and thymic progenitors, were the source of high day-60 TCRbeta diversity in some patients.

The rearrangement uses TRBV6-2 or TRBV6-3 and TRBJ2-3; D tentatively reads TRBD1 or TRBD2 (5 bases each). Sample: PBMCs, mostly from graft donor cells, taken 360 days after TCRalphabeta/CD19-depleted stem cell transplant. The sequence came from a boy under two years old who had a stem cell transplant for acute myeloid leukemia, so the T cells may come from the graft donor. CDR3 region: CASSYTRPGSWVTATDTQYF. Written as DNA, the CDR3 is TGTGCCAGCAGTTACACACGTCCAGGGAGTTGGGTGACAGCCACAGATACGCAGTATTTT.